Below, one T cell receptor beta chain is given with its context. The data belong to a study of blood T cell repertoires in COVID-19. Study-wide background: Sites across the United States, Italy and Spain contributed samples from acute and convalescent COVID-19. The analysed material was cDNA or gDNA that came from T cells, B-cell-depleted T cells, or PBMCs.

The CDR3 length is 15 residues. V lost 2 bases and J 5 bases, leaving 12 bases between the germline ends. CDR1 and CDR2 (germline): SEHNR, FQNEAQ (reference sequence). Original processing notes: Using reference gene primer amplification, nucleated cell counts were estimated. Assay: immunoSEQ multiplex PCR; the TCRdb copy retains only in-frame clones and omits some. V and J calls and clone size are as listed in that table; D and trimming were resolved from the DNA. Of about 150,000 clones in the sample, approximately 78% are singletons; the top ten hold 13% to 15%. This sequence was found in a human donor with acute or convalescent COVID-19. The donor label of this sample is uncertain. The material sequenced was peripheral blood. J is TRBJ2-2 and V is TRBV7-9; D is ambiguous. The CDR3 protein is CASSLYQDLTGELFF. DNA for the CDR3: TGTGCCAGCAGCTTATACCAGGATCTTACCGGGGAGCTGTTTTTT.